What follows describes a single T cell receptor beta chain. Its antigen specificity is not known. Base qualities are missing; no much larger clone stands one base away. The germline V gene gives CDR1 as SGHRS and CDR2 as YFSETQ. From its cysteine to its phenylalanine, the CDR3 spans 15 amino acids. Just the 45-base CDR3 DNA is kept, in frame starting at base 1. The germline V and J ends show losses of 4 bases and 4 bases respectively, and no gene match explains 7 bases of the junction. The donors were healthy, HIV-negative adults with no recently reported acute infections or vaccinations. Only Caucasian adults living in Nashville, Tennessee, USA were represented among the donors. CD4+ T cells were enriched by magnetic negative selection; naive cells were then positively selected on CD45RA, and the negative fraction formed the memory subset. Blood was obtained by leukapheresis, after which PBMCs were separated by Ficoll-Histopaque density gradient centrifugation and cryopreserved in liquid nitrogen vapor phase. Analytical flow cytometry was used to check the purity and quantity of each magnetically sorted T cell population. Genomic DNA was isolated from every sorted fraction and measured by UV absorbance on a Nanodrop 2000c.

This sample is part of a study of shared clonotypes between healthy human individuals (TCRdb year 2020). With regard to the full study: Three men and a couple of women, aged 18 to 49 years, made up the cohort. For each donor, CD4 naive and CD4 memory were each run on three plates, CD8 naive on two plates, and CD8 memory on one plate. The study deeply sequenced blood TCR repertoires of about 5 healthy adults to estimate repertoire size and the extent of clonotype sharing between individuals. To increase sequencing depth and limit assay-specific biases, TCR repertoire library preparation and sequencing were carried out by different laboratories using diverse techniques. Per donor, leukapheresis produced somewhere between about 0.94 and 9 billion PBMCs. General findings and caveats noted by the study authors: Larger estimated clonotype richness was generally found for naive subsets than for memory subsets. Compared with non-shared clonotypes, clonotypes shared by all four sorted-subset donors had higher generation probabilities. Incomplete sequencing was indicated by rarefaction of sorted-subset datasets, despite the large sequencing depth. Pairwise subsampling indicated that sequencing depth was expected to affect the degree of clonotype sharing among donors. Sampling was restricted to blood, and TCR repertoires in tissues likely differ from the TCR repertoires found in blood. Across several donors, about 4.5% of naive CD4, roughly 3.5% of naive CD8, approximately 2.5% of memory CD4, and 0.4% to 0.45% of memory CD8 clonotypes were shared. The small number of donors limited the genetic and exposure-history diversity represented.

Using the deep immunoSEQ assay, TCR CDR3 regions were amplified from genomic DNA by multiplex PCR. For each cell subset, the extracted genomic DNA was distributed evenly across all wells of several immunoSEQ 96-well plates, and each plate served as one replicate. For sorted subsets, each replicate PCR was loaded with around 200 ng genomic DNA, equivalent to approximately 27,000 T cell genomes. The purified libraries were quantified using a Qubit 3.0 fluorometer, sized with a Bioanalyzer 2100, and then quantified again using the KAPA Library Quantification kit. Every immunoSEQ 96-well plate was sequenced on a separate single-read 150-cycle Illumina NextSeq 550 flow cell. Under the source paper's analysis protocol: Because the immunoSEQ output included only junctional sequences and no quality scores, the filtering could not be the same as the filtering used for full-length reads. Sequences were annotated with PyIR, a Python wrapper for IgBLAST v1.9, and V/J genes and CDR3 were assigned using IMGT germline references. Reads with weak V/J assignments (E-value above 1e-6), missing CDR3, stop codons, out-of-frame junctions, or ambiguous translated residues were removed. V3J clonotypes were defined by identical inferred V gene, J gene, and CDR3 amino acid sequence. Percentage overlap between repertoires was calculated by dividing the number of shared unique clonotypes by the size of the smaller repertoire. Three approaches were used to assess repertoire richness: RTK rarefaction, the Chao1 estimator, and Recon v2.1 estimates of unobserved clonotypes. For all TCRbeta clonotypes obtained by the gDNA method from a few donors, generation probabilities were computed with OLGA. TCRdb's version of the immuneACCESS table is confined to in-frame rearrangements and falls short of the full clone set. An unresolved V gene accounts for under half of the shortfall where checked; the remainder is of unknown origin. That table supplies the V and J calls and clone size; D and trimming were determined from the DNA. This sample lists a few million clones; approximately 95% were detected once. 0.35% to 0.45% of the sample rests with the top ten.

The rearrangement combines TRBV5-1 with TRBJ2-2; a stretch of 7 junction bases matches TRBD1. The TCR was taken from a man aged 18 to 29 in good health. Some clones in this sample may be carry-over from other donors' samples. The sequenced material came from naive CD4+ T cells from PBMCs. The cell subset or site label for this specimen denotes: CD45RA+ positively selected. The bases read TGCGCCAGCAGCATAGGGGGCCACGGCACCGGGGAGCTGTTTTTT. Translated, this gives CASSIGGHGTGELFF.